These T cell receptor beta chains were read from a single sample in a study of blood T cell repertoires in COVID-19. Sequenced by immunoSEQ multiplex PCR; TCRdb stores in-frame clones only, minus some. The sample holds about 140,000 clones, approximately 88% seen once. The material sequenced was peripheral blood. The origin of the receptors is a human donor in a cohort sampled during active COVID-19. Each CDR3 is given with its conserved first and last residue. Each record gives: clone size, V gene, J gene, D gene, CDR3 length, CDR3 protein, CDR3 DNA. D genes are given only for firm matches. Some rows have no size entry. The others give once, few or many, or a class for an expanded clone.

clone_size: NA; v_call: TRBV5-1; j_call: TRBJ2-3; d_call: NA; cdr3_length: 15; cdr3_aa: CASSLAVGGTDTQYF; cdr3_nt: TGCGCCAGCAGCTTGGCCGTGGGGGGAACAGATACGCAGTATTTT
clone_size: NA; v_call: TRBV5-5; j_call: TRBJ2-2; d_call: TRBD1; cdr3_length: 17; cdr3_aa: CASSLFAGTGTTGELFF; cdr3_nt: TGTGCCAGCAGCTTGTTTGCCGGGACAGGGACCACCGGGGAGCTGTTTTTT
clone_size: once; v_call: TRBV7-2; j_call: TRBJ2-2; d_call: TRBD2; cdr3_length: 16; cdr3_aa: CASSLQVGAGSGELFF; cdr3_nt: TGTGCCAGCAGCTTACAGGTCGGAGCGGGGTCCGGGGAGCTGTTTTTT
clone_size: NA; v_call: TRBV11-2; j_call: TRBJ2-1; d_call: TRBD2; cdr3_length: 17; cdr3_aa: CASSTGLAGLSYNEQFF; cdr3_nt: TGTGCCAGCAGCACCGGACTAGCGGGGTTATCTTACAATGAGCAGTTCTTC
clone_size: NA; v_call: TRBV7-8; j_call: TRBJ2-3; d_call: NA; cdr3_length: 19; cdr3_aa: CASSLGDMGTSLITDTQYF; cdr3_nt: TGTGCCAGCAGCTTAGGGGACATGGGTACCTCTTTGATCACAGATACGCAGTATTTT
clone_size: NA; v_call: TRBV6-5; j_call: TRBJ1-1; d_call: NA; cdr3_length: 15; cdr3_aa: CASSSQGPGITEAFF; cdr3_nt: TGTGCCAGCAGTTCCCAGGGGCCCGGCATCACTGAAGCTTTCTTT
clone_size: few; v_call: TRBV5-1; j_call: TRBJ1-1; d_call: TRBD1; cdr3_length: 15; cdr3_aa: CASSASRDRGAEAFF; cdr3_nt: TGCGCCAGCAGCGCCAGCCGGGACAGGGGGGCTGAAGCTTTCTTT
clone_size: NA; v_call: TRBV5-5; j_call: TRBJ1-5; d_call: TRBD1; cdr3_length: 15; cdr3_aa: CASTPAGDRGQPQHF; cdr3_nt: TGTGCCAGCACCCCTGCTGGGGACAGGGGTCAGCCCCAGCATTTT
clone_size: NA; v_call: TRBV7-9; j_call: TRBJ2-3; d_call: TRBD1; cdr3_length: 14; cdr3_aa: CASSVTGGPDTQYF; cdr3_nt: TGTGCCAGCAGCGTAACAGGGGGCCCAGATACGCAGTATTTT
clone_size: NA; v_call: TRBV5-4; j_call: TRBJ1-1; d_call: NA; cdr3_length: 13; cdr3_aa: CASRMGGHTEAFF; cdr3_nt: TGTGCCAGTCGAATGGGGGGGCACACTGAAGCTTTCTTT
clone_size: NA; v_call: TRBV4-2; j_call: TRBJ1-2; d_call: NA; cdr3_length: 16; cdr3_aa: CASSQEANNARYGYTF; cdr3_nt: TGTGCCAGCAGCCAAGAGGCGAACAACGCTAGGTATGGCTACACCTTC
clone_size: NA; v_call: TRBV9; j_call: TRBJ1-3; d_call: TRBD1; cdr3_length: 15; cdr3_aa: CASSGQGASGNTIYF; cdr3_nt: TGTGCCAGCAGCGGACAGGGGGCCTCTGGAAACACCATATATTTT
clone_size: once; v_call: TRBV28; j_call: TRBJ2-7; d_call: TRBD1; cdr3_length: 14; cdr3_aa: CASSGQGLGYEQYF; cdr3_nt: TGTGCCAGCAGTGGACAGGGCTTGGGCTACGAGCAGTACTTC
clone_size: NA; v_call: TRBV7-9; j_call: TRBJ1-2; d_call: TRBD1; cdr3_length: 15; cdr3_aa: CASSPLDRGNYGYTF; cdr3_nt: TGTGCCAGCAGCCCTTTGGACAGGGGGAACTATGGCTACACCTTC
clone_size: NA; v_call: TRBV7-2; j_call: TRBJ2-2; d_call: NA; cdr3_length: 12; cdr3_aa: CASSYQGGELFF; cdr3_nt: TGTGCCAGCAGCTATCAGGGCGGGGAGCTGTTTTTT
clone_size: NA; v_call: TRBV5-6; j_call: TRBJ2-7; d_call: TRBD2; cdr3_length: 14; cdr3_aa: CASSWDYSSYEQYF; cdr3_nt: TGTGCCAGCAGCTGGGACTATAGCTCCTACGAGCAGTACTTC
clone_size: NA; v_call: TRBV7-8; j_call: TRBJ2-1; d_call: TRBD2; cdr3_length: 16; cdr3_aa: CASSHSGATSYNEQFF; cdr3_nt: TGTGCCAGCAGTCATAGCGGGGCTACCTCCTACAATGAGCAGTTCTTC
clone_size: NA; v_call: TRBV13; j_call: TRBJ1-3; d_call: NA; cdr3_length: 17; cdr3_aa: CASSSRQYLHSGNTIYF; cdr3_nt: TGTGCCAGCAGCTCACGACAATACCTCCACTCTGGAAACACCATATATTTT
clone_size: NA; v_call: TRBV4-1; j_call: TRBJ1-1; d_call: TRBD1; cdr3_length: 14; cdr3_aa: CASERDRGNTEAFF; cdr3_nt: TGCGCCAGCGAGCGGGACAGGGGAAACACTGAAGCTTTCTTT
clone_size: many; v_call: TRBV27; j_call: TRBJ1-1; d_call: NA; cdr3_length: 13; cdr3_aa: CASSFSGGDEAFF; cdr3_nt: TGTGCCAGCAGTTTTTCAGGCGGGGACGAAGCTTTCTTT
clone_size: NA; v_call: TRBV7-8; j_call: TRBJ2-3; d_call: NA; cdr3_length: 17; cdr3_aa: CASSLRVLRGRRDTQYF; cdr3_nt: TGTGCCAGCAGCTTAAGGGTCCTTCGGGGGAGGCGAGATACGCAGTATTTT
clone_size: NA; v_call: TRBV2; j_call: TRBJ2-7; d_call: NA; cdr3_length: 18; cdr3_aa: CASSPIPPAGWTGSEQYF; cdr3_nt: TGTGCCAGCTCCCCCATCCCCCCTGCCGGGTGGACGGGGAGCGAGCAGTACTTC
clone_size: NA; v_call: TRBV7-2; j_call: TRBJ2-1; d_call: TRBD1; cdr3_length: 16; cdr3_aa: CASSLYGTGTYNEQFF; cdr3_nt: TGTGCCAGCAGCTTATACGGGACAGGGACCTACAATGAGCAGTTCTTC
clone_size: few; v_call: TRBV18; j_call: TRBJ1-3; d_call: NA; cdr3_length: 15; cdr3_aa: CASSPPGPSGNTIYF; cdr3_nt: TGTGCCAGCTCACCACCGGGGCCCTCTGGAAACACCATATATTTT
clone_size: NA; v_call: TRBV6-1; j_call: TRBJ2-2; d_call: TRBD2; cdr3_length: 16; cdr3_aa: CASSGRLARNTGELFF; cdr3_nt: TGTGCCAGCAGTGGACGACTAGCGCGGAACACCGGGGAGCTGTTTTTT
clone_size: NA; v_call: TRBV4-1; j_call: TRBJ1-1; d_call: NA; cdr3_length: 15; cdr3_aa: CASSLDEGGGTEAFF; cdr3_nt: TGCGCCAGCAGCCTAGATGAAGGGGGTGGCACTGAAGCTTTCTTT
clone_size: NA; v_call: TRBV10-3; j_call: TRBJ1-5; d_call: TRBD1; cdr3_length: 14; cdr3_aa: CAISEGDRAQPQHF; cdr3_nt: TGTGCCATCAGTGAGGGGGACAGGGCTCAGCCCCAGCATTTT
clone_size: NA; v_call: TRBV6-5; j_call: TRBJ1-1; d_call: TRBD1; cdr3_length: 14; cdr3_aa: CASRRTGSDTEAFF; cdr3_nt: TGTGCCAGCAGACGGACAGGGTCCGACACTGAAGCTTTCTTT
clone_size: NA; v_call: TRBV2; j_call: TRBJ1-5; d_call: NA; cdr3_length: 14; cdr3_aa: CASSDATGIQPQHF; cdr3_nt: TGTGCCAGCAGTGACGCCACAGGGATCCAGCCCCAGCATTTT